These T cell receptor beta chains were read from a single sample in a study of T cell responses to AZD1222 COVID-19 vaccine. Assay used: immunoSEQ multiplex PCR; TCRdb lists only in-frame clones, some missing. Here the sample spans about 210,000 clones, 90% to 95% being singletons. This specimen consisted of peripheral blood, obtained 28 days after the second dose of the MenACWY control vaccine. These TCRs come from an adult who received the MenACWY meningococcal vaccine as a control. Each CDR3 is given with its conserved first and last residue. A D gene is named only where the DNA matches it firmly. Rows give clone size only sometimes, using once, few, many, or a class for an expanded clone.

>TRBJ2-5|-|TRBV24-1|-
CATSDHKRAHQETQYF
TGTGCCACCAGTGATCACAAGCGGGCCCACCAAGAGACCCAGTACTTC
>TRBJ1-1|-|TRBV7-3|-
CASSLSGRDGTEAFF
TGTGCCAGCAGCTTAAGTGGCAGGGATGGCACTGAAGCTTTCTTT
>TRBJ2-3|-|TRBV28|-
CASTPLTSTDTQYF
TGTGCCAGCACCCCGCTCACTAGCACAGATACGCAGTATTTT
>TRBJ1-2|-|TRBV3-1/TRBV3-2|-
CASSQGLTRGIGGYTF
TGTGCCAGCAGCCAAGGTCTAACCAGGGGAATCGGGGGCTACACCTTC
>TRBJ2-7|-|TRBV6-5|-
CASRWSLTYEQYF
TGTGCCAGTCGGTGGTCCCTGACCTACGAGCAGTACTTC
>TRBJ2-1|-|TRBV4-2|-
CASSQDGRGARNEQFF
TGTGCCAGCAGCCAAGATGGGCGGGGAGCAAGGAATGAGCAGTTCTTC
>TRBJ1-2|-|TRBV7-3|once
CASSLSRGYGYTF
TGTGCCAGCAGCCTAAGTAGGGGGTATGGCTACACCTTC
>TRBJ2-2|-|TRBV24-1|-
CATSDYRNTGELFF
TGTGCCACCAGTGATTATCGGAACACCGGGGAGCTGTTTTTT
>TRBJ2-5|-|TRBV27|-
CASRLRGGRGETQYF
TGTGCCAGCAGGCTTAGGGGGGGCCGAGGAGAGACCCAGTACTTC
>TRBJ2-1|-|TRBV29-1|-
CSVAGGSYNEQFF
TGCAGCGTTGCCGGCGGCTCCTACAATGAGCAGTTCTTC
>TRBJ1-1|-|TRBV5-6|-
CASSPQVASEAFF
TGTGCCAGCAGTCCGCAGGTGGCGTCTGAAGCTTTCTTT
>TRBJ2-4|-|TRBV6-6|-
CASSNNPRSDIQYF
TGTGCCAGCAGCAACAATCCCAGGTCGGACATTCAGTACTTC
>TRBJ2-3|TRBD2|TRBV5-4|-
CASSLEAGGFITDTQYF
TGTGCCAGCAGCTTGGAAGCGGGAGGCTTTATCACAGATACGCAGTATTTT
>TRBJ1-4|TRBD1|TRBV5-1|-
CASSLQGLSEKLFF
TGCGCCAGCAGCTTACAGGGGTTGTCCGAAAAACTGTTTTTT
>TRBJ1-6|TRBD1|TRBV4-3|once
CASSQAGQGNSPLHF
TGCGCCAGCAGCCAGGCGGGACAGGGCAATTCACCCCTCCACTTT
>TRBJ2-5|-|TRBV29-1|-
CSVEGDNVETQYF
TGCAGCGTTGAAGGGGACAACGTAGAGACCCAGTACTTC
>TRBJ2-1|-|TRBV12-3/TRBV12-4|-
CASRLSSYNEQFF
TGTGCCAGCAGGCTAAGCTCCTACAATGAGCAGTTCTTC
>TRBJ1-2|-|TRBV7-9|-
CASSLDGVNRNYGYTF
TGTGCCAGCAGCTTAGATGGGGTAAACAGAAACTATGGCTACACCTTC
>TRBJ2-6|-|TRBV7-9|-
CASSRDRSESGANVLTF
TGTGCCAGCAGTCGCGACCGATCCGAGTCTGGGGCCAACGTCCTGACTTTC
>TRBJ2-1|TRBD2|TRBV14|-
CASSQASGRSYNEQFF
TGTGCCAGCAGCCAAGCAAGCGGGAGGTCCTACAATGAGCAGTTCTTC
>TRBJ1-2|-|TRBV9|-
CASSVVSSGNYGYTF
TGTGCCAGCAGCGTAGTGTCCTCGGGTAACTATGGCTACACCTTC
>TRBJ2-7|TRBD1|TRBV5-1|-
CASSSGTGSSYEQYF
TGCGCCAGCAGCTCCGGGACAGGGAGCTCCTACGAGCAGTACTTC
>TRBJ2-7|-|TRBV28|-
CASSPEWQSGNYEQYF
TGTGCCAGCAGTCCCGAATGGCAGTCTGGGAACTACGAGCAGTACTTC
>TRBJ1-5|TRBD1|TRBV4-2|-
CASAGGTGKSNQPQHF
TGTGCCAGCGCGGGCGGGACAGGGAAAAGCAATCAGCCCCAGCATTTT
>TRBJ1-6|-|TRBV27|-
CASSLSDGDNSPLHF
TGTGCCAGCAGTTTATCTGATGGGGATAATTCACCCCTCCACTTT
>TRBJ1-6|-|TRBV14|few
CASSQDIGSYNSPLHF
TGTGCCAGCAGCCAAGATATTGGTTCCTATAATTCACCCCTCCACTTT
>TRBJ1-2|-|TRBV3-1/TRBV3-2|-
CASSRKGAVGDGYTF
TGTGCCAGCAGTCGGAAAGGTGCAGTCGGGGATGGCTACACCTTC
>TRBJ2-7|-|TRBV27|-
CASSVQGSAREQYF
TGTGCCAGCAGTGTCCAGGGTTCCGCGAGGGAGCAGTACTTC
>TRBJ2-7|TRBD2|TRBV27|-
CASSLGLADYEQYF
TGTGCCAGCAGTTTAGGACTAGCGGACTACGAGCAGTACTTC